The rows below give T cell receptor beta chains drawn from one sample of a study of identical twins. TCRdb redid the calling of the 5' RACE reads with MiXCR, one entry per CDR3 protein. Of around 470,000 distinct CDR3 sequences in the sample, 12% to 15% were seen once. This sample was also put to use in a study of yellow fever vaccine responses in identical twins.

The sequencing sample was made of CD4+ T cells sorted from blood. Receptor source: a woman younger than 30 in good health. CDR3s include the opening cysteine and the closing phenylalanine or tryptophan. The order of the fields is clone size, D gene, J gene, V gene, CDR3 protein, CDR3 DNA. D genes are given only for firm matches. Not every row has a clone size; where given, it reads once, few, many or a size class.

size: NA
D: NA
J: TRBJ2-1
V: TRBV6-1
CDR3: CASSENRDEQFF
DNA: TGTGCCAGCAGTGAAAATCGGGATGAGCAGTTCTTC

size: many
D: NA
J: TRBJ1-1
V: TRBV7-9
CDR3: CASSRGIEAFF
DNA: TGTGCCAGCAGTCGTGGGATCGAAGCTTTCTTT

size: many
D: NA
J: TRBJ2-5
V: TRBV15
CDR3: CATSRPRQKETQYF
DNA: TGTGCCACCAGCAGACCCCGACAGAAAGAGACCCAGTACTTC

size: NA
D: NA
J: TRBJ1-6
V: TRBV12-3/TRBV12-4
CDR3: CASSLLDSPLHF
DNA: TGTGCCAGCAGTTTATTGGATTCACCCCTCCACTTT

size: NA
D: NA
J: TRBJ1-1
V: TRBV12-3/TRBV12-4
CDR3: CASSSDDLKDTEAFF
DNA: TGTGCCAGCAGTAGCGATGATCTAAAGGACACTGAAGCTTTCTTT

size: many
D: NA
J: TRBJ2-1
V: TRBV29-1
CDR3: CSVANNEQFF
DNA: TGCAGCGTTGCTAACAATGAGCAGTTCTTC

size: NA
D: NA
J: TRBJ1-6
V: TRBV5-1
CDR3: CASSLRGGSDSPLHF
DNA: TGCGCCAGCAGCTTGAGGGGGGGTAGTGATTCACCCCTCCACTTT

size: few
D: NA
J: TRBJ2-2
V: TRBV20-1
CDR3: CSARTGQNTGELFF
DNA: TGCAGTGCTAGGACCGGACAGAACACCGGGGAGCTGTTTTTT

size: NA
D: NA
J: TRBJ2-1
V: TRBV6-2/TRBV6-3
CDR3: CASTNSLGYNEQFF
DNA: TGTGCCAGCACCAACTCGCTAGGTTACAATGAGCAGTTCTTC

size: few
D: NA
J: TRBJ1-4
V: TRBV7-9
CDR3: CASSLGYSNEKLFF
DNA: TGTGCCAGCAGCTTAGGATACAGTAATGAAAAACTGTTTTTT

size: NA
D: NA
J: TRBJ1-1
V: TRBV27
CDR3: CASSAPGGGAFF
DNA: TGTGCCAGCAGCGCCCCAGGAGGGGGAGCTTTCTTT

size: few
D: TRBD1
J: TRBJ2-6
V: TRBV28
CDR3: CASSPFRQGLTSGANVLTF
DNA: TGTGCCAGCAGTCCTTTCAGACAGGGGCTTACCTCTGGGGCCAACGTCCTGACTTTC

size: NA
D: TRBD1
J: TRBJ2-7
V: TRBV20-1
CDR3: CSAYTGGSYEQYF
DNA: TGCAGTGCTTATACAGGGGGAAGCTACGAGCAGTACTTC

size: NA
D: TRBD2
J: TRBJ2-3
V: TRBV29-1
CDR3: CSVDTWLAGDTQYF
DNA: TGCAGCGTTGATACTTGGTTAGCGGGAGATACGCAGTATTTT

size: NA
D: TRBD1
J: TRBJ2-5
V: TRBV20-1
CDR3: CSARVGPTGIKTQYF
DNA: TGCAGTGCTAGAGTTGGCCCGACAGGGATAAAGACCCAGTACTTC

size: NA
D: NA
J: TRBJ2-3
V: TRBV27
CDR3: CASSLNVGQPRDTQYF
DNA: TGTGCCAGCAGTTTAAATGTGGGCCAACCCCGGGATACGCAGTATTTT

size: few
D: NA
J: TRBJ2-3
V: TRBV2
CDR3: CASRASRVRTDTQYF
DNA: TGTGCCAGCAGGGCTTCCAGGGTTAGGACAGATACGCAGTATTTT

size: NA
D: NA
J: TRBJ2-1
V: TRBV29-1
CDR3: CSVETQLGVNEQFF
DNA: TGCAGCGTTGAAACCCAGCTAGGTGTGAATGAGCAGTTCTTC

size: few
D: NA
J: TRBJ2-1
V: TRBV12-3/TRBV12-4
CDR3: CASTPLGYEQFF
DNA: TGTGCCAGCACCCCTCTAGGTTATGAGCAGTTCTTC

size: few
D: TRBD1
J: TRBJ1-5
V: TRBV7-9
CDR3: CASSWGTGSDQPQHF
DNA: TGTGCCAGCAGCTGGGGGACAGGCTCCGATCAGCCCCAGCATTTT

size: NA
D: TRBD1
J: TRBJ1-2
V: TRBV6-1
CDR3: CASRPGQGARGYTF
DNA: TGTGCCAGCAGACCGGGACAGGGGGCGCGAGGCTACACCTTC

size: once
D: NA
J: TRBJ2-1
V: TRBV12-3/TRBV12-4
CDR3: CASTGTSSSYNEQFF
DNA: TGTGCCAGCACCGGGACGTCGAGCTCCTACAATGAGCAGTTCTTC

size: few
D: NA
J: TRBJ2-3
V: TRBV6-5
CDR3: CASSYPHPGRPDTQYF
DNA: TGTGCCAGCAGTTACCCACACCCTGGCCGCCCAGATACGCAGTATTTT

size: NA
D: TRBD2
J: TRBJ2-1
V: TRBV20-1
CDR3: CSARGLAGSFSYNEQFF
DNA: TGCAGTGCTAGAGGACTAGCGGGAAGTTTTTCCTACAATGAGCAGTTCTTC

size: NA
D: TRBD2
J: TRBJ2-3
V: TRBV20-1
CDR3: CSVRLADTQYF
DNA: TGCAGTGTCCGACTAGCGGATACGCAGTATTTT

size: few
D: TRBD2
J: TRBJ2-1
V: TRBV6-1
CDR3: CASSILAGGPVSNEQFF
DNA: TGTGCCAGCAGCATTCTAGCGGGAGGGCCTGTTTCCAATGAGCAGTTCTTC

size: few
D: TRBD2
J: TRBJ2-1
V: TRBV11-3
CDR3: CASSLSGSNEQFF
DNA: TGTGCCAGCAGCTTAAGCGGGAGCAATGAGCAGTTCTTC

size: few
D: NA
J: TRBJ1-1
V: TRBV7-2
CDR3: CASSLELRVAFF
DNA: TGTGCCAGCAGCTTAGAGCTTAGGGTGGCTTTCTTT

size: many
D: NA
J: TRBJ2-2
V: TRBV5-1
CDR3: CASSLGPGTLTGELFF
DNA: TGCGCCAGCAGCTTGGGGCCCGGGACCCTGACCGGGGAGCTGTTTTTT

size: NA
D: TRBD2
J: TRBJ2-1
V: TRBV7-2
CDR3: CASSRLLAGAYNEQFF
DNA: TGTGCCAGCAGTCGTCTACTAGCGGGAGCCTACAATGAGCAGTTCTTC

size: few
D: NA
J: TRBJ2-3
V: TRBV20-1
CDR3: CSAPIGSKVADTQYF
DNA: TGCAGTGCGCCGATCGGCTCAAAGGTAGCAGATACGCAGTATTTT

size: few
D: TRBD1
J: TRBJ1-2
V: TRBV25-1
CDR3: CASSESDREGGYTF
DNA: TGTGCCAGCAGTGAATCGGACAGGGAGGGTGGCTACACCTTC

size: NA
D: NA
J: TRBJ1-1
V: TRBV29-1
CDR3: CSVEENTEAFF
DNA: TGCAGCGTTGAAGAGAACACTGAAGCTTTCTTT

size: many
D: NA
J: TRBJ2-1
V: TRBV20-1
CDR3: CSAYSESGNEQFF
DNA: TGCAGTGCTTATTCGGAGTCGGGAAATGAGCAGTTCTTC

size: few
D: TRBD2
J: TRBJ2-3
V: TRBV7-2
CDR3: CASSLTSGRPEDTQYF
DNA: TGTGCCAGCAGCTTGACTAGCGGGAGGCCCGAGGATACGCAGTATTTT